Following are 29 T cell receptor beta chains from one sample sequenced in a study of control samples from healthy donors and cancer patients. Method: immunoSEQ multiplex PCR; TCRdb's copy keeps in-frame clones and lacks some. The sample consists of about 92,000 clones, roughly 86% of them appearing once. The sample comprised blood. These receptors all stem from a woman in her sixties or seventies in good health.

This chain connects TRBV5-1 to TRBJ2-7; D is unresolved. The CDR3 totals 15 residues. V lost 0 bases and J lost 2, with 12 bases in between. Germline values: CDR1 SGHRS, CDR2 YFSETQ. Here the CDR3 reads CASSLAGGTTYEQYF. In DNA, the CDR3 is TGCGCCAGCAGCTTGGCAGGTGGAACGACCTACGAGCAGTACTTC.

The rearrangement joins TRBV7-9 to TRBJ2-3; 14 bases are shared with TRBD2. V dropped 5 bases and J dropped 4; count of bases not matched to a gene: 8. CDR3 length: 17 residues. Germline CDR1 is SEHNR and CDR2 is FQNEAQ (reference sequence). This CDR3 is CASSPRTSGGNSDTQYF. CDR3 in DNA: TGTGCCAGCAGCCCACGGACTAGCGGGGGGAATTCAGATACGCAGTATTTT.

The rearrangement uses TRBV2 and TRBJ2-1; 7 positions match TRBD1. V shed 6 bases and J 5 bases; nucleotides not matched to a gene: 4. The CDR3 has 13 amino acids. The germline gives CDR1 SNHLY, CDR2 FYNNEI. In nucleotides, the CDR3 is TGTGCCAGCAGGGGACAGCAACACAATGAGCAGTTCTTC. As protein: CASRGQQHNEQFF.

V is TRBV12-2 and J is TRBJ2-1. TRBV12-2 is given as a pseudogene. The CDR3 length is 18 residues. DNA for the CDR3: TGTGCAAGTCGCTTAGCGGAACCCTTAAGAAGTTCCTACAATGAGCAGTTCTTC. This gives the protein CASRLAEPLRSSYNEQFF.

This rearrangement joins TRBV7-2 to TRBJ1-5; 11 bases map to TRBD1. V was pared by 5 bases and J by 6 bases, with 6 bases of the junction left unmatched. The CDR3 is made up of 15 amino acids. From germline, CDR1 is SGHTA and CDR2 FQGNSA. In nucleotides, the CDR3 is TGTGCCAGCAGCCAGGGACAGGGGGGGACTCAGCCCCAGCATTTT. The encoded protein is CASSQGQGGTQPQHF.

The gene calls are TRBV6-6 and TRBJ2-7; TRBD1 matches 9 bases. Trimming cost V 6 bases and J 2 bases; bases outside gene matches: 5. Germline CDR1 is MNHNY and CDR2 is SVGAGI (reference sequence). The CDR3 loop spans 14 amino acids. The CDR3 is CASSSWDRAYEQYF. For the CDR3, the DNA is TGTGCCAGCAGCTCGTGGGACAGGGCCTACGAGCAGTACTTC.

The CDR3 loop is CASSPTGRNQPQHF. In DNA form, the CDR3 reads TGTGCCAGCAGTCCGACAGGGCGCAATCAGCCCCAGCATTTT. The chain uses TRBV14 and TRBJ1-5; TRBD1 matches 7 bases. J gave up 2 bases and V 6 bases, and 4 bases lay outside the gene matches. CDR1 SGHDN and CDR2 FVKESK come from the germline V gene. This CDR3 has 14 amino acids.

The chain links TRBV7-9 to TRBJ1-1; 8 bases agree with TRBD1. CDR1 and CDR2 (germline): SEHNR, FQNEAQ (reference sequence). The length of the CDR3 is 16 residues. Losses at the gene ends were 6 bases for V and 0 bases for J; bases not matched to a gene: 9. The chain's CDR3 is CASSRRQGRMNTEAFF. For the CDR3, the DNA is TGTGCCAGCAGTCGACGACAGGGGAGAATGAACACTGAAGCTTTCTTT.

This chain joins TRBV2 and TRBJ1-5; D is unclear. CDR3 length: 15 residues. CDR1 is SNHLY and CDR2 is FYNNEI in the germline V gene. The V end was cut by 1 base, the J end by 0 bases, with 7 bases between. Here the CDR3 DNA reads TGTGCCAGCAGTGAAGGGCAGTATAGCAATCAGCCCCAGCATTTT. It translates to CASSEGQYSNQPQHF.

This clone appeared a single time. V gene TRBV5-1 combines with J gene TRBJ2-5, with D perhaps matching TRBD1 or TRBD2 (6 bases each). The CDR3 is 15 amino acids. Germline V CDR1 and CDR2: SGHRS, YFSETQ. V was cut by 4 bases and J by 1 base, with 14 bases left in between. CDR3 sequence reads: CASSLWGARQETQYF. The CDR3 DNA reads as TGCGCCAGCAGCCTGTGGGGGGCTCGCCAAGAGACCCAGTACTTC.

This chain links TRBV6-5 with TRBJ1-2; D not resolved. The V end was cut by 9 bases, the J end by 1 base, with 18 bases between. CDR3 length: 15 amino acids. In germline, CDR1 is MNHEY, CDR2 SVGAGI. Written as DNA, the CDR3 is TGTGCCAGTAACCAACTGGCCAACGGTAACTATGGCTACACCTTC. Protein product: CASNQLANGNYGYTF.

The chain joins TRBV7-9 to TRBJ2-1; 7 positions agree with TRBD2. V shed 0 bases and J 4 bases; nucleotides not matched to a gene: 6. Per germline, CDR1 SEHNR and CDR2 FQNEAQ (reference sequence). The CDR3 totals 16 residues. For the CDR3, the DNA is TGTGCCAGCAGCTTAGCGCGACTAGCAGCATACAATGAGCAGTTCTTC. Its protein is CASSLARLAAYNEQFF. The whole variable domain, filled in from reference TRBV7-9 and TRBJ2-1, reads DTGVSQNPRHKITKRGQNVTFRCDPISEHNRLYWYRQTLGQGPEFLTYFQNEAQLEKSRLLSDRFSAERPKGSFSTLEIQRTEQGDSAMYLCASSLARLAAYNEQFFGPGTRLTVL.

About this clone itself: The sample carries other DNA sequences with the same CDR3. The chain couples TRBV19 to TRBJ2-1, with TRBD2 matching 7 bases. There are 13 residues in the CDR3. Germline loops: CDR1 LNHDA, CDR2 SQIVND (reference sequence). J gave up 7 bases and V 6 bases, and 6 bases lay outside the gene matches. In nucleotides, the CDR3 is TGTGCCAGTAGGGGGGACTACCGGAATGAGCAGTTCTTC. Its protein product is CASRGDYRNEQFF.

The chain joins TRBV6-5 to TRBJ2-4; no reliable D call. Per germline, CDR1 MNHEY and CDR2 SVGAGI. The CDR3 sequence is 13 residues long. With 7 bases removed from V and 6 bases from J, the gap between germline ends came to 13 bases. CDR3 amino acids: CASKESLGNIQYF. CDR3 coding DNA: TGTGCCAGCAAAGAGTCACTCGGAAACATTCAGTACTTC.

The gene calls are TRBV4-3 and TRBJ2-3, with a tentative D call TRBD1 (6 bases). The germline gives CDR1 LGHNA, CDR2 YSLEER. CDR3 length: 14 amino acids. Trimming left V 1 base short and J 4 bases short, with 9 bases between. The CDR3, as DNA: TGCGCCAGCAGCCAAGTAGGGGGTGCAGATACGCAGTATTTT. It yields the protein CASSQVGGADTQYF.

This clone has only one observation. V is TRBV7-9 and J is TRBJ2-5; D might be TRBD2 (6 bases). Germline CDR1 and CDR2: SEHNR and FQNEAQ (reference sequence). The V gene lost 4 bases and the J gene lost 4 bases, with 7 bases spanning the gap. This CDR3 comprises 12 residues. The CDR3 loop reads CASSSGGETQYF. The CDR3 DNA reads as TGTGCCAGCAGCTCCGGGGGAGAGACCCAGTACTTC.

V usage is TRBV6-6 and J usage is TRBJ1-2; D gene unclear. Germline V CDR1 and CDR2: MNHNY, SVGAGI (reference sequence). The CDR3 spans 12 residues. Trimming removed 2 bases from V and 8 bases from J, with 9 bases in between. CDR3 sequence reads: CASSYDYRGYTF. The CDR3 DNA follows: TGTGCCAGCAGTTACGACTACCGGGGCTACACCTTC.

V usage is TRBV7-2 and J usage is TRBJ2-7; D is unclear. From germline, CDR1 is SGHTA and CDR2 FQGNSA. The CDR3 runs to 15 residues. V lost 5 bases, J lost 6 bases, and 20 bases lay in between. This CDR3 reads CASSPEWGARGEQYF. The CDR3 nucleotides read TGTGCCAGCAGCCCCGAATGGGGTGCCCGTGGCGAGCAGTACTTC.

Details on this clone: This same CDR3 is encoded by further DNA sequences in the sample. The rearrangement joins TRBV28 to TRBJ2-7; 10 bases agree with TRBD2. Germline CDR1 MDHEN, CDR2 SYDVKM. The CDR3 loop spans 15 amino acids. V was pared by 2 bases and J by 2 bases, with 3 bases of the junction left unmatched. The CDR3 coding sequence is TGTGCCAGCAGTTTAAGGACTAGCGGTACCTACGAGCAGTACTTC. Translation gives CASSLRTSGTYEQYF.

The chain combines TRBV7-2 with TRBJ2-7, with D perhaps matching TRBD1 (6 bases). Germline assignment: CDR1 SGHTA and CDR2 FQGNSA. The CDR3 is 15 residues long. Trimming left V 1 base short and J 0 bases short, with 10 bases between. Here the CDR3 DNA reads TGTGCCAGCAGCTTAGGACAGGATAGCTCCTACGAGCAGTACTTC. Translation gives CASSLGQDSSYEQYF.

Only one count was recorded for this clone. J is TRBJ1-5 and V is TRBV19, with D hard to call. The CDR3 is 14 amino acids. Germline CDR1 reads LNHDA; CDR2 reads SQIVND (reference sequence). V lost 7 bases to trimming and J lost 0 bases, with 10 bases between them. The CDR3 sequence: CASKRPDSNQPQHF. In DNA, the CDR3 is TGTGCCAGTAAGCGTCCGGATAGCAATCAGCCCCAGCATTTT.

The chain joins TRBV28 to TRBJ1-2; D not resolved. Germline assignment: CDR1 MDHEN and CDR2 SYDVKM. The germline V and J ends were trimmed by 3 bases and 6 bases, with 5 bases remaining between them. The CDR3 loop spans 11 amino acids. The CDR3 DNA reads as TGTGCCAGCAGTTTTCAGGATGGCTACACCTTC. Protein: CASSFQDGYTF.

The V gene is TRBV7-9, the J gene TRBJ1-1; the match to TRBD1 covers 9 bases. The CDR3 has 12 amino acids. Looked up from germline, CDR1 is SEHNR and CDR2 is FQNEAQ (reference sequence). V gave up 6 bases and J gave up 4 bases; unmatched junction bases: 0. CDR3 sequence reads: CASRGQGTEAFF. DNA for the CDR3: TGTGCCAGCAGGGGACAGGGCACTGAAGCTTTCTTT.

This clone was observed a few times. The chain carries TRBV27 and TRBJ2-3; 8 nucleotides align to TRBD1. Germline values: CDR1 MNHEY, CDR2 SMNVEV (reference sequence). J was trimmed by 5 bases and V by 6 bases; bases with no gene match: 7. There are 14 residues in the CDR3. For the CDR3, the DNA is TGTGCCAGCAGCTTGACAGGGGCAGGAGATACGCAGTATTTT. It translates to CASSLTGAGDTQYF.

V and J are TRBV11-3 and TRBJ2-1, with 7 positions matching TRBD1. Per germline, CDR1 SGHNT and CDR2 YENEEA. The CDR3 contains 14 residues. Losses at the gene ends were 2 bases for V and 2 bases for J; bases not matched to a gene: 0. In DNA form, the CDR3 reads TGTGCCAGCAGCTTACAGGGGGCCTACAATGAGCAGTTCTTC. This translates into CASSLQGAYNEQFF.

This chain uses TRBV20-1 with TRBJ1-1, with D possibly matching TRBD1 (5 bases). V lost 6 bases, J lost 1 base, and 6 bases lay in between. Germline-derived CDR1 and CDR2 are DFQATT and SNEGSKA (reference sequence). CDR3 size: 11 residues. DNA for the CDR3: TGCAGTGCCCAGGGGAACACTGAAGCTTTCTTT. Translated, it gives CSAQGNTEAFF.

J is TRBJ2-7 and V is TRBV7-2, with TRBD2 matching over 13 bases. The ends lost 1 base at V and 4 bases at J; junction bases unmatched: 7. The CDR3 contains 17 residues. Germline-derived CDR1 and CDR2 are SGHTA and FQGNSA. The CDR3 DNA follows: TGTGCCAGCAGCTTAGGAACTAGCGGGGGGGCCCTGTACGAGCAGTACTTC. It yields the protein CASSLGTSGGALYEQYF.

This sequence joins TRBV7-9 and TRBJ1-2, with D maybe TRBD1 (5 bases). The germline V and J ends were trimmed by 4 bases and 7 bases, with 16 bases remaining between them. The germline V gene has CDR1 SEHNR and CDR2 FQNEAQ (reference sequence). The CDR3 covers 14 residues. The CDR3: CASSSDTNKAGYTF. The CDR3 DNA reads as TGTGCCAGCAGCTCGGACACCAACAAGGCTGGCTACACCTTC.

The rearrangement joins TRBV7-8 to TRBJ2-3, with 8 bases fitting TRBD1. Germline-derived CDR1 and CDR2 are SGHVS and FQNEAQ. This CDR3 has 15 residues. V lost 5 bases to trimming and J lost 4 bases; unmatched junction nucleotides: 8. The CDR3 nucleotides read TGTGCCAGCAGCCGATTGGGACAGGTGGCAGATACGCAGTATTTT. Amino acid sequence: CASSRLGQVADTQYF.